The 8 T cell receptor beta chains below all came from one sample that was sequenced in a study of cytomegalovirus exposure and HLA in healthy donors. Both 60 Vbeta primers and 13 Jbeta primers went into the PCR. The method was immunoSEQ multiplex PCR; TCRdb's version includes in-frame clones alone and lacks a portion of them. There are roughly 180,000 clones in the sample; 80% occur only once, and 6.5% to 8.5% lies in the top ten. Sample: PBMCs. These receptor sequences come from a man aged 25-45 years in good health and CMV-seropositive.

The rearrangement links TRBV9 to TRBJ2-3; 9 bases match TRBD2. Per germline, CDR1 SGDLS and CDR2 YYNGEE. V lost 3 bases, J lost 5 bases, and 13 bases stayed unmatched. The CDR3 contains 17 residues. The CDR3 region has the DNA TGTGCCAGCAGCGCCCAATTGCGGGGGGGCCATAAAGATACGCAGTATTTT. Its translation: CASSAQLRGGHKDTQYF.

The V and J genes are TRBV7-9 and TRBJ1-2, with D perhaps matching TRBD1 (6 bases). V gave up 6 bases and J gave up 8 bases, with 16 bases separating them. Germline V gene lookup returns CDR1 SEHNR and CDR2 FQNEAQ (reference sequence). The CDR3 contains 13 residues. The CDR3: CASSSNPGTGYTF. The DNA for the CDR3 is TGTGCCAGCAGTTCGAATCCAGGGACAGGCTACACCTTC.

The chain is built from TRBV11-3 and TRBJ2-3, with 9 bases fitting TRBD2. This CDR3 spans 14 amino acids. CDR1 and CDR2 (germline): SGHNT, YENEEA. The ends lost 5 bases at V and 2 bases at J; junction bases unmatched: 2. The CDR3 nucleotides are TGTGCCAGCAGCCCGGGACTAGCCACAGATACGCAGTATTTT. This codes for CASSPGLATDTQYF.

V gene TRBV6-5 combines with J gene TRBJ1-5, with a tentative D call TRBD1 (5 bases). V shed 4 bases and J shed 3 bases, with 10 bases lying between them. The CDR3 contains 14 residues. Germline V gene sequence: CDR1 MNHEY, CDR2 SVGAGI. The CDR3 coding sequence is TGTGCCAGCAGTTCCGGGACTTTCAATCAGCCCCAGCATTTT. Amino acids: CASSSGTFNQPQHF.

This clone was picked up one time. The chain recombines TRBV5-4 with TRBJ1-1; weak D call: TRBD1 (5 bases). CDR1 SGHNT and CDR2 YYREEE come from the germline V gene (reference sequence). The CDR3 totals 15 residues. The V end lost 4 bases, the J end lost 4 bases, and 17 bases lay between the germline ends. The CDR3, as DNA: TGTGCCAGCAGCCCAAAAAGGGGATTAATCACTGAAGCTTTCTTT. This encodes CASSPKRGLITEAFF.

This clone was counted a single time. The chain employs TRBV7-2 and TRBJ2-1; possible D gene TRBD1, 6 bases. V lost 8 bases to trimming and J lost 10 bases, with 15 bases between them. The CDR3 spans 12 residues. Per germline, CDR1 SGHTA and CDR2 FQGNSA. The CDR3 protein is CASDGGRDEQFF. In nucleotides, the CDR3 is TGTGCCAGCGATGGGGGCCGTGACGAGCAGTTCTTC.

Turning to this clone: The sample carries other DNA sequences with the same CDR3. J is TRBJ2-7 and V is TRBV4-1; D not resolved. Per the germline V gene, CDR1 is MGHRA and CDR2 is YSYEKL. This CDR3 comprises 14 residues. V was trimmed by 1 base and J by 3 bases, leaving 10 bases between them. The CDR3 DNA is TGCGCCAGCAGCCAAGTTGCCAGGATCTACGAGCAGTACTTC. This encodes CASSQVARIYEQYF.

This clone has just one count. The chain links TRBV19 to TRBJ2-4; 10 bases agree with TRBD1. Germline CDR1 reads LNHDA; CDR2 reads SQIVND (reference sequence). The CDR3 consists of 15 residues. Trimming took 5 bases from V and 1 from J; bases not matched to a gene: 2. This CDR3 reads CASSGDRGAKNIQYF. CDR3 nucleotides: TGTGCCAGTAGTGGGGACAGGGGTGCCAAAAACATTCAGTACTTC.